A single sample gave rise to the 10 T cell receptor beta chains below, sequenced in a study of T cells in localized non-small cell lung cancer. This table comes from immunoSEQ multiplex PCR, and its TCRdb copy is limited to in-frame clones, with some not included. Among 50,000 to 70,000 clones listed, 81% were seen once. The sample here was PBMCs, taken before any cancer treatment. The receptors come from a man aged 35 to 69 with stage II lung adenocarcinoma.

J is TRBJ2-1 and V is TRBV18; 13 bases map to TRBD2. The CDR3 length is 16 residues. CDR1 is KGHSH and CDR2 is LQKENI in the germline V gene. The V gene end was trimmed by 3 bases and the J gene end by 3 bases; junction bases not matched to a gene: 2. For the CDR3, the DNA is TGTGCCAGCTCACCGGGACTAGCGGGACTCTACAATGAGCAGTTCTTC. This encodes CASSPGLAGLYNEQFF.

This clone is medium-sized in the sample. This CDR3 is also generated by other DNA sequences in the sample. This chain connects TRBV18 to TRBJ2-7; TRBD1 agrees at 8 bases. The length of the CDR3 is 13 residues. Trimming cost V 3 bases and J 7 bases; bases outside gene matches: 5. Germline V gives CDR1 KGHSH, CDR2 LQKENI. Here the CDR3 DNA reads TGTGCCAGCTCACCGGACAGGGATAGGGAGCAGTACTTC. It specifies CASSPDRDREQYF.

The chain is built from TRBV9 and TRBJ1-3; 9 nucleotides line up with TRBD1. The junction had 1 base not matched to a gene; V was cut back by 4 bases and J by 2 bases. The CDR3 covers 14 residues. Germline V lookup: CDR1 SGDLS, CDR2 YYNGEE. CDR3 region: CASSRTGAGNTIYF. For the CDR3, the DNA is TGTGCCAGCAGCAGGACAGGGGCTGGAAACACCATATATTTT.

This clone was counted a single time. The chain couples TRBV5-1 to TRBJ2-7, with 10 bases lining up with TRBD1. CDR3 length: 15 residues. V shed 2 bases, J shed 2 bases, and the junction held 4 bases outside the gene matches. Germline V gene data show CDR1 as SGHRS and CDR2 as YFSETQ. The CDR3 nucleotides read TGCGCCAGCAGCTTTCCCGGGACAGGGGCCTACGAGCAGTACTTC. Amino acid sequence: CASSFPGTGAYEQYF.

The chain couples TRBV14 to TRBJ2-5, with TRBD2 matching over 13 bases. J gave up 4 bases and V 4 bases, and 3 bases lay outside the gene matches. The germline gives CDR1 SGHDN, CDR2 FVKESK. The CDR3 sequence is 15 residues long. The CDR3 loop is CASSPGLAGIETQYF. CDR3 nucleotides: TGTGCCAGCAGCCCGGGACTAGCGGGAATAGAGACCCAGTACTTC.

The V call is TRBV9, the J call TRBJ2-3, with D hard to call. V gave up 1 base and J gave up 0 bases, with 12 bases separating them. Looked up from germline, CDR1 is SGDLS and CDR2 is YYNGEE. There are 16 residues in the CDR3. The CDR3 DNA sequence: TGTGCCAGCAGCGTAACAGACTCTCCTAGCACAGATACGCAGTATTTT. This encodes CASSVTDSPSTDTQYF.

J is TRBJ1-4 and V is TRBV6-5; D is possibly TRBD1 (5 bases). This CDR3 spans 15 amino acids. CDR1 is MNHEY, CDR2 SVGAGI, per germline. Trimming cost V 0 bases and J 7 bases, with 12 bases left between them. Written as DNA, the CDR3 is TGTGCCAGCAGTTACTCGGGGCCCAGATCTGAAAAACTGTTTTTT. This gives the protein CASSYSGPRSEKLFF.

The chain is built from TRBV2 and TRBJ1-1; D might be TRBD1 (5 bases). Germline-derived CDR1 and CDR2 are SNHLY and FYNNEI. This CDR3 region has 14 residues. Trimming cost V 10 bases and J 3 bases, with 18 bases left between them. The CDR3 is CATKQSGPDTEAFF. The CDR3 coding sequence is TGTGCCACCAAGCAGTCGGGACCGGACACTGAAGCTTTCTTT.

The CDR3 region is CASSDGKRGWDTEAFF. CDR3 DNA sequence: TGTGCCAGCAGCGATGGAAAACGCGGGTGGGACACTGAAGCTTTCTTT. The V call is TRBV11-2, the J call TRBJ1-1; D is undetermined. Germline assignment: CDR1 SGHAT and CDR2 FQNNGV. With 5 bases removed from V and 3 bases from J, the gap between germline ends came to 19 bases. This CDR3 is built from 16 residues.

The V and J genes are TRBV5-6 and TRBJ2-5; D is possibly TRBD1 or TRBD2 (5 bases each). V was clipped by 1 base and J by 5 bases, with 15 bases between them. This CDR3 comprises 15 residues. The germline gives CDR1 SGHDT, CDR2 YYEEEE. In nucleotides, the CDR3 is TGTGCCAGCAGCTTGATTCCGACGGGGCGCGAGACCCAGTACTTC. Amino acid sequence: CASSLIPTGRETQYF. Full variable domain (rest looked up from reference TRBV5-6 and TRBJ2-5): DAGVTQSPTHLIKTRGQQVTLRCSPKSGHDTVSWYQQALGQGPQFIFQYYEEEERQRGNFPDRFSGHQFPNYSSELNVNALLLGDSALYLCASSLIPTGRETQYFGPGTRLLVL.